What follows are 31 T cell receptor beta chains derived from one specimen sequenced in a study of read filtering for tumor transcriptome and immune sequencing. Molecular barcoded adaptors covering alpha/delta and beta/gamma chains were used on roughly 400 ng RNA. TCRdb passed the reads through MiXCR, listing each CDR3 protein once. Of about 62,000 distinct CDR3 sequences in the sample, roughly 19% were seen once. Sequencing was done on a sample of a population of CD138-negative cells sorted from bone marrow. These receptor sequences come from a donor aged 40 or over with multiple myeloma.

This clonotype showed up many times. The chain employs TRBV5-4 and TRBJ2-3, with D uncertain. Trimming took 0 bases from V and 4 from J, leaving 15 bases between them. CDR3 length: 16 residues. The germline V gene has CDR1 SGHNT and CDR2 YYREEE (reference sequence). DNA of the CDR3: TGTGCCAGCAGCTTGGGCGTCCGGACGTCGGCAGATACGCAGTATTTT. This gives the protein CASSLGVRTSADTQYF. Drawing the rest from reference TRBV5-4 and TRBJ2-3, the complete variable domain is ETGVTQSPTHLIKTRGQQVTLRCSSQSGHNTVSWYQQALGQGPQFIFQYYREEENGRGNFPPRFSGLQFPNYSSELNVNALELDDSALYLCASSLGVRTSADTQYFGPGTRLTVL.

This clonotype was observed many times. This rearrangement joins TRBV23-1 to TRBJ2-2, with D tentatively TRBD1 (5 bases). TRBV23-1 is treated as an ORF (open reading frame) with a function not yet certain. This CDR3 has 16 amino acids. Between the trimmed V and J ends, which lost 6 bases and 1 base, there was a span of 15 bases. CDR3 residues: CASSQGEGQNTGELFF. CDR3 nucleotide sequence: TGCGCCAGCAGCCAAGGAGAAGGACAGAACACCGGGGAGCTGTTTTTT.

This clonotype was detected many times. This chain joins TRBV10-3 and TRBJ2-1; 8 nucleotides line up with TRBD2. V was pared by 5 bases and J by 8 bases, with 20 bases of the junction left unmatched. The germline CDR1 and CDR2 sequences are ENHRY and SYGVKD. The length of the CDR3 is 18 residues. The CDR3 here is CAISYPISGTRRYDEQFF. CDR3 nucleotides: TGTGCCATCAGTTACCCTATTTCGGGGACTAGGCGGTACGATGAGCAGTTCTTC.

This clonotype is medium-sized in the sample. The CDR3 bases are TGTGCCAGCAGCGTAAAACAGGGGAACACCGGGGAGCTGTTTTTT. It encodes CASSVKQGNTGELFF. The chain combines TRBV9 with TRBJ2-2, with D possibly matching TRBD1 (6 bases). Germline-derived CDR1 and CDR2 are SGDLS and YYNGEE. Between the trimmed V and J ends, which lost 1 base and 1 base, there was a span of 8 bases. There are 15 residues in the CDR3.

This clonotype has only a few counts. J is TRBJ2-4 and V is TRBV10-3; 12 positions match TRBD2. The germline V gene has CDR1 ENHRY and CDR2 SYGVKD. The CDR3 is 12 amino acids. V was clipped by 5 bases and J by 16 bases; unmatched bases: 6. Here the CDR3 reads CAISSGLAGTYF. DNA of the CDR3: TGTGCCATCAGTTCCGGACTAGCGGGAACTTACTTC.

This clonotype was seen many times. This chain connects TRBV28 to TRBJ2-5; D is possibly TRBD2 (6 bases). The germline V gene has CDR1 MDHEN and CDR2 SYDVKM. The CDR3 is 14 amino acids. V shed 5 bases and J shed 4 bases, with 14 bases lying between them. CDR3 amino acids: CASSATSRGETQYF. The DNA of the CDR3 is TGTGCCAGCAGTGCGACTAGTCGGGGAGAGACCCAGTACTTC.

This clonotype is categorized as medium-sized (0.01 to 0.1%). The CDR3 DNA is TGCAGTGCAGGACAGGGCGATGAGCAGTTCTTC. It encodes CSAGQGDEQFF. The chain uses TRBV20-1 and TRBJ2-1; TRBD1 matches at 8 bases. CDR1 is DFQATT and CDR2 is SNEGSKA in the germline V gene (reference sequence). Trimming removed 6 bases from V and 8 bases from J; junction bases left unmatched: 3. This CDR3 spans 11 amino acids.

This clonotype was seen repeatedly, ten times or more. The gene calls are TRBV2 and TRBJ2-7; D gene unclear. V lost 4 bases, J lost 2 bases, and 12 bases lay in between. CDR3 length equals 14 residues. Germline assignment: CDR1 SNHLY and CDR2 FYNNEI. This CDR3 is CASSVRHYTYEQYF. CDR3 in DNA: TGTGCCAGCAGTGTGCGGCACTATACCTACGAGCAGTACTTC.

This clonotype was observed at least ten times. The chain uses TRBV15 and TRBJ1-4; TRBD1 might be the D (6 bases). V was shortened by 0 bases and J by 8 bases, with 10 bases between the two germline ends. This CDR3 is 14 amino acids long. Germline values: CDR1 LNHNV, CDR2 YYDKDF (reference sequence). The DNA of the CDR3 is TGTGCCACCAGCAGAGATATGGGGACAGAAAAACTGTTTTTT. Translating it yields CATSRDMGTEKLFF.

This clonotype was picked up many times. The V call is TRBV29-1, the J call TRBJ2-5; the D is unclear. With 5 bases removed from V and 0 bases from J, the gap between germline ends came to 4 bases. The germline V gene has CDR1 SQVTM and CDR2 ANQGSEA. The CDR3 totals 11 residues. CDR3 bases: TGCAGCGTTTCCAACCAAGAGACCCAGTACTTC. Its translation is CSVSNQETQYF.

This clonotype was seen at least ten times. This chain links TRBV2 with TRBJ1-5; D is unresolved. The CDR3 totals 15 residues. Germline V gene data show CDR1 as SNHLY and CDR2 as FYNNEI. V was trimmed by 2 bases and J by 0 bases, leaving 8 bases between them. The CDR3 protein is CASSEFGYSNQPQHF. The CDR3 DNA reads as TGTGCCAGCAGTGAATTTGGTTATAGCAATCAGCCCCAGCATTTT.

A few counts support this clonotype. The chain employs TRBV18 and TRBJ2-3, with 10 nucleotides matching TRBD2. With V trimmed by 6 bases and J by 1 base, 4 bases remained unmatched. From germline, CDR1 is KGHSH and CDR2 LQKENI. This CDR3 spans 15 amino acids. The CDR3 DNA reads TGTGCCAGCTCGTCCGGGACTAGCGGCACAGATACGCAGTATTTT. Encoded protein: CASSSGTSGTDTQYF.

This clonotype came up many times. V gene TRBV7-6 combines with J gene TRBJ2-7; D perhaps matches TRBD2 (6 bases). Trimming cost V 5 bases and J 0 bases, with 11 bases left between them. Germline V gene lookup returns CDR1 SGHVS and CDR2 FNYEAQ. CDR3 length: 14 residues. The CDR3 spells CASSRGTGSYEQYF. CDR3 nucleotides: TGTGCCAGCAGCCGCGGGACCGGCTCCTACGAGCAGTACTTC. The variable domain in full, with the rest retrieved from reference TRBV7-6 and TRBJ2-7, is GAGVSQSPRYKVTKRGQDVALRCDPISGHVSLYWYRQALGQGPEFLTYFNYEAQQDKSGLPNDRFSAERPEGSISTLTIQRTEQRDSAMYRCASSRGTGSYEQYFGPGTRLTVT.

This clonotype was seen repeatedly, ten times or more. CDR3 DNA: TGCGCCAGCAGCTTGGAGGGGACAGGGAGTCCCTACGAGCAGTACTTC. Translated, it gives CASSLEGTGSPYEQYF. The chain combines TRBV5-1 with TRBJ2-7; 9 nucleotides align to TRBD1. The J segment lost 2 bases and the V segment lost 0 bases, leaving 6 bases of the junction unmatched. This CDR3 is built from 16 residues. CDR1 and CDR2 from the germline V gene are SGHRS and YFSETQ.

This clonotype was seen many times. The chain uses TRBV20-1 and TRBJ1-2; D call uncertain. V was cut by 0 bases and J by 5 bases, with 10 bases left in between. Germline assignment: CDR1 DFQATT and CDR2 SNEGSKA (reference sequence). The CDR3 sequence is 13 residues long. The CDR3 nucleotides are TGCAGTGCTAGAGACCCGATCCAATATGGCTACACCTTC. Protein: CSARDPIQYGYTF.

This clonotype was detected only a few times. The chain joins TRBV30 to TRBJ1-3; tentative D call: TRBD1 (5 bases). V shed 1 base and J shed 0 bases, with 16 bases lying between them. Germline V gene lookup returns CDR1 GTSNPN and CDR2 SVGIG (reference sequence). The CDR3 totals 17 residues. The chain's CDR3 is CAWSEGPSRSSGNTIYF. The CDR3 bases are TGTGCCTGGAGTGAGGGGCCTTCGCGTAGCTCTGGAAACACCATATATTTT.

This clonotype has a count of ten or more. The chain recombines TRBV30 with TRBJ1-1, with D unclear. This CDR3 spans 10 amino acids. The germline gives CDR1 GTSNPN, CDR2 SVGIG (reference sequence). In nucleotides, the CDR3 is TGTGCAGGGAGGTACACTGAAGCTTTCTTT. This gives the protein CAGRYTEAFF.

This clonotype came up a few times. V is TRBV11-2 and J is TRBJ2-3; 7 nucleotides align to TRBD2. There are 15 residues in the CDR3. Germline CDR1 and CDR2: SGHAT and FQNNGV. V shed 4 bases, J shed 5 bases, and the junction held 9 bases outside the gene matches. Here the CDR3 reads CASSYGLDVLDTQYF. DNA of the CDR3: TGTGCCAGCAGCTACGGACTAGATGTACTAGATACGCAGTATTTT.

This clonotype appeared many times. The chain links TRBV12-3 or TRBV12-4 to TRBJ1-1; no clear D. This CDR3 is 14 amino acids long. V lost 5 bases, J lost 3 bases, and 13 bases lay in between. CDR3 in DNA: TGTGCCAGCAGTACCCGAGGCCAGGACACTGAAGCTTTCTTT. Protein sequence: CASSTRGQDTEAFF.

The chain has TRBV7-3 and TRBJ2-2; the D is unclear. Germline loops: CDR1 SGHTA, CDR2 FQGTGA. The CDR3 is made up of 13 amino acids. Trimming took off 2 bases at V and 4 bases at J, with 5 bases between the two ends. The CDR3 is CASSLEATGELFF. CDR3 DNA sequence: TGTGCCAGCAGCTTAGAGGCCACCGGGGAGCTGTTTTTT.

This clonotype was picked up a small number of times. The V call is TRBV28, the J call TRBJ2-7; 7 nucleotides agree with TRBD1. Germline trimming cut 2 bases from V and 3 bases from J; bases unmatched to any gene: 4. Germline V gene lookup returns CDR1 MDHEN and CDR2 SYDVKM. The CDR3 is made up of 14 amino acids. In nucleotides, the CDR3 is TGTGCCAGCAGTTTAAGGGGACAGTTCTACGAGCAGTACTTC. Amino acids: CASSLRGQFYEQYF. The whole variable domain, remainder taken from reference TRBV28 and TRBJ2-7, is DVKVTQSSRYLVKRTGEKVFLECVQDMDHENMFWYRQDPGLGLRLIYFSYDVKMKEKGDIPEGYSVSREKKERFSLILESASTNQTSMYLCASSLRGQFYEQYFGPGTRLTVT.

The table lists this clonotype with many counts. The chain uses TRBV5-1 and TRBJ1-1; D gene uncertain. The V end lost 4 bases, the J end lost 3 bases, and 13 bases lay between the germline ends. The CDR3 covers 14 residues. The germline gives CDR1 SGHRS, CDR2 YFSETQ. The DNA for the CDR3 is TGCGCCAGCAGCATGAGGGCTAGGGACACTGAAGCTTTCTTT. Encoded protein: CASSMRARDTEAFF.

This clonotype was counted many times. The gene calls are TRBV12-3 or TRBV12-4 and TRBJ1-5; 10 bases fit TRBD1. The CDR3 spans 16 residues. J lost 1 base, V lost 3 bases, and 3 bases had no gene match. The DNA for the CDR3 is TGTGCCAGCAGTTTCGACAGGGGGCCGAGCAATCAGCCCCAGCATTTT. Residues: CASSFDRGPSNQPQHF.

This clonotype was recorded many times. The rearrangement joins TRBV28 to TRBJ2-2; D ambiguous. Trimming removed 6 bases at V and 6 bases at J, with 8 bases between. Germline CDR1 MDHEN, CDR2 SYDVKM. CDR3 length: 12 amino acids. CDR3 DNA sequence: TGTGCCAGCAGACTCGTTGCCGGGGAGCTGTTTTTT. This gives the protein CASRLVAGELFF.

Ten or more counts support this clonotype. This chain connects TRBV20-1 to TRBJ1-4, with TRBD1 identical over 9 bases. Germline V gene sequence: CDR1 DFQATT, CDR2 SNEGSKA (reference sequence). V lost 5 bases and J lost 7; bases outside the gene matches: 5. The CDR3 runs 13 residues. The CDR3 sequence: CSAGPGQGEKLFF. The CDR3 DNA is TGCAGTGCTGGTCCGGGACAGGGTGAAAAACTGTTTTTT.

This clonotype was observed at least ten times. V and J are TRBV20-1 and TRBJ1-1; a possible D gene is TRBD1 (5 bases). The CDR3 contains 14 residues. V lost 6 bases, J lost 5 bases, and 19 bases lay in between. CDR1 DFQATT and CDR2 SNEGSKA come from the germline V gene (reference sequence). CDR3 in DNA: TGCAGTGCAAGGCGGGGCCCCGGGGGGACTGAAGCTTTCTTT. This gives the protein CSARRGPGGTEAFF.

This clonotype appeared many times. The chain is built from TRBV12-3 or TRBV12-4 and TRBJ1-1; 10 bases map to TRBD1. The CDR3 has 14 amino acids. V was clipped by 6 bases and J by 5 bases; unmatched bases: 6. This chain's CDR3 is CASSATGGLTEAFF. Written as DNA, the CDR3 is TGTGCCAGCAGCGCGACAGGGGGCCTTACTGAAGCTTTCTTT.

This clonotype was counted at least ten times. The CDR3 DNA follows: TGCAGCGTTGTACCGGGGGCTGAAGCTTTCTTT. It translates to CSVVPGAEAFF. The chain links TRBV29-1 to TRBJ1-1, with D maybe TRBD1 (5 bases). The CDR3 spans 11 residues. Per the germline V gene, CDR1 is SQVTM and CDR2 is ANQGSEA. Between the trimmed V and J ends, which lost 4 bases and 6 bases, there was a span of 9 bases.

This clonotype was counted ten times or more. The chain links TRBV6-1 to TRBJ2-1, with 13 bases fitting TRBD2. This CDR3 has 19 residues. V was pared by 4 bases and J by 5 bases, with 14 bases of the junction left unmatched. Germline V CDR1 and CDR2: MNHNS, SASEGT. CDR3 region: CASSGTGTSGRAGDNEQFF. CDR3 sequence (DNA): TGTGCCAGCAGTGGAACTGGAACTAGCGGGAGGGCCGGGGACAATGAGCAGTTCTTC.

Comments on this clonotype: A much larger clone differs from this one at a single base, so this may be a read error. The J gene is TRBJ2-3, the V gene TRBV5-1, with TRBD1 matching over 9 bases. The germline V gene encodes CDR1 SGHRS and CDR2 YFSETQ. This CDR3 has 15 residues. The CDR3 coding sequence is TGCGCCAACAGCCCGGGGACAGGGAGAGCAGATACGCAGTATTTT. It yields the protein CANSPGTGRADTQYF.

This clonotype was observed at least ten times. This rearrangement joins TRBV5-1 to TRBJ2-1, with 7 bases lining up with TRBD2. The CDR3 is made up of 16 amino acids. V trimming: 1 base; J trimming: 0 bases; junction bases outside the gene matches: 4. The germline V gene has CDR1 SGHRS and CDR2 YFSETQ. CDR3 loop: CASSLIGGSSYNEQFF. The CDR3, as DNA: TGCGCCAGCAGCTTGATCGGGGGGTCCTCCTACAATGAGCAGTTCTTC. Full variable domain (rest looked up from reference TRBV5-1 and TRBJ2-1): KAGVTQTPRYLIKTRGQQVTLSCSPISGHRSVSWYQQTPGQGLQFLFEYFSETQRNKGNFPGRFSGRQFSNSRSEMNVSTLELGDSALYLCASSLIGGSSYNEQFFGPGTRLTVL.